These 30 T cell receptor beta chains came from one sample sequenced in a study of cytomegalovirus exposure and HLA in healthy donors. Researchers ran the PCR with 60 Vbeta and 13 Jbeta primers. Data came from immunoSEQ multiplex PCR; TCRdb stores just in-frame clones and leaves some out. Recorded for this sample: 49,000 or so clones. Sequencing input: PBMCs. These receptors all come from a man aged 35 to 55 in good health and CMV-seropositive.

This chain uses TRBV7-2 with TRBJ2-3; maybe TRBD2 (6 bases). CDR1 and CDR2 (germline): SGHTA, FQGNSA. The CDR3 extends over 14 amino acids. V was shortened by 3 bases and J by 4 bases, with 11 bases between the two germline ends. In nucleotides, the CDR3 is TGTGCCAGCAGCTTGGCGACTAGGGCAGATACGCAGTATTTT. Translated: CASSLATRADTQYF.

The CDR3 DNA reads TGTGCCAGCAGTTTATCTTCGCGCAGGGCTAACTATGGCTACACCTTC. Its protein is CASSLSSRRANYGYTF. The V call is TRBV27, the J call TRBJ1-2; D perhaps matches TRBD1 (5 bases). The germline V gene has CDR1 MNHEY and CDR2 SMNVEV (reference sequence). The V end was cut by 0 bases, the J end by 0 bases, with 11 bases between. This CDR3 comprises 16 residues.

The genes are TRBV7-9 and TRBJ2-7; 9 nucleotides align to TRBD1. The germline CDR1 and CDR2 sequences are SEHNR and FQNEAQ (reference sequence). The length of the CDR3 is 15 residues. With 6 bases clipped from V and 5 bases from J, the junction kept 11 bases outside the gene matches. As DNA, the CDR3 is TGTGCCAGCAGTGCGCGAGTACAGGGGGCGAACGAGCAGTACTTC. Protein product: CASSARVQGANEQYF. The complete variable domain, with remaining parts taken from reference TRBV7-9 and TRBJ2-7, reads DTGVSQNPRHKITKRGQNVTFRCDPISEHNRLYWYRQTLGQGPEFLTYFQNEAQLEKSRLLSDRFSAERPKGSFSTLEIQRTEQGDSAMYLCASSARVQGANEQYFGPGTRLTVT.

The chain combines TRBV29-1 with TRBJ2-7; TRBD2 matches 10 bases. The ends lost 0 bases at V and 2 bases at J; junction bases unmatched: 13. There are 18 residues in the CDR3. Per the germline V gene, CDR1 is SQVTM and CDR2 is ANQGSEA. The chain's CDR3 is CSVEDPGLAGVGTYEQYF. The DNA of the CDR3 is TGCAGCGTTGAAGATCCCGGGCTAGCGGGAGTGGGAACCTACGAGCAGTACTTC.

This sequence joins TRBV5-1 and TRBJ2-5, with a weak D call TRBD1 (5 bases). Between the trimmed V and J ends, which lost 4 bases and 4 bases, there was a span of 14 bases. Germline V gene lookup returns CDR1 SGHRS and CDR2 YFSETQ. CDR3 length: 14 residues. CDR3 nucleotides: TGCGCCAGCAGCACGGAGTTAAGGGGAGAGACCCAGTACTTC. Protein: CASSTELRGETQYF.

This chain uses TRBV7-2 with TRBJ2-2, with 9 bases fitting TRBD2. V lost 1 base, J lost 5 bases, and 5 bases stayed unmatched. The CDR3 has 16 amino acids. In germline, CDR1 is SGHTA, CDR2 FQGNSA. CDR3 loop: CASSLGGTSRTGELFF. DNA for the CDR3: TGTGCCAGCAGCTTAGGGGGGACTAGCCGGACCGGGGAGCTGTTTTTT.

The chain combines TRBV14 with TRBJ1-1; D gene uncertain. Trimming removed 1 base at V and 3 bases at J, with 6 bases between. The CDR3 spans 13 residues. In germline, CDR1 is SGHDN, CDR2 FVKESK. The CDR3 DNA reads as TGTGCCAGCAGCCAAGGACTGGACACTGAAGCTTTCTTT. Its protein product is CASSQGLDTEAFF.

The CDR3 nucleotides are TGTGCCAGCAGGCCCCTAGGTAGGGGCTACACCTTC. Translating it yields CASRPLGRGYTF. This chain links TRBV11-2 with TRBJ1-2; D uncertain. Germline CDR1 is SGHAT and CDR2 is FQNNGV. V lost 6 bases and J lost 8, with 13 bases in between. The CDR3 runs 12 residues.

V usage is TRBV25-1 and J usage is TRBJ2-5; 11 nucleotides align to TRBD2. V lost 4 bases, J lost 7 bases, and 5 bases stayed unmatched. In germline, CDR1 is MGHDK, CDR2 SYGVNS. This CDR3 has 14 amino acids. This chain's CDR3 is CASSVSGGAGTQYF. CDR3 in DNA: TGTGCCAGCAGTGTTAGCGGGGGGGCGGGGACCCAGTACTTC. Full variable domain (remainder filled in from reference TRBV25-1 and TRBJ2-5): EADIYQTPRYLVIGTGKKITLECSQTMGHDKMYWYQQDPGMELHLIHYSYGVNSTEKGDLSSESTVSRIRTEHFPLTLESARPSHTSQYLCASSVSGGAGTQYFGPGTRLLVL.

V gene TRBV5-1 combines with J gene TRBJ1-1, with TRBD1 identical over 7 bases. CDR3 size: 13 residues. Per the germline V gene, CDR1 is SGHRS and CDR2 is YFSETQ. V was clipped by 4 bases and J by 5 bases; unmatched bases: 5. CDR3 nucleotide sequence: TGCGCCAGCAGCGTGACAGGGCGGACTGAAGCTTTCTTT. Its protein is CASSVTGRTEAFF.

The chain couples TRBV4-2 to TRBJ2-3; possibly TRBD2 for D (7 bases). This CDR3 is built from 19 residues. Germline V lookup: CDR1 LGHNA, CDR2 YNFKEQ. Trimming pared 0 bases from V and 0 bases from J, leaving 19 bases between. Here the CDR3 reads CASSQEGGDSTSSTDTQYF. CDR3 nucleotides: TGTGCCAGCAGCCAAGAAGGGGGGGACTCAACGTCTAGCACAGATACGCAGTATTTT.

The chain combines TRBV7-2 with TRBJ2-1; D might be TRBD2 (5 bases). This CDR3 spans 13 amino acids. Trimming took off 5 bases at V and 6 bases at J, with 11 bases between the two ends. Germline V gene sequence: CDR1 SGHTA, CDR2 FQGNSA. CDR3 DNA: TGTGCCAGCAGCCGGGATCTCGTCAATGAGCAGTTCTTC. Amino acid sequence: CASSRDLVNEQFF.

The chain carries TRBV28 and TRBJ2-3; the match to TRBD2 covers 10 bases. This CDR3 contains 15 residues. The junction had 6 bases not matched to a gene; V was cut back by 4 bases and J by 5 bases. Germline CDR1 and CDR2: MDHEN and SYDVKM. The CDR3 nucleotides are TGTGCCAGCAGTTCAGCGGGAGGGCCCGGAGATACGCAGTATTTT. It encodes CASSSAGGPGDTQYF.

The chain carries TRBV6-6 and TRBJ2-7; D uncertain. Germline V gene data show CDR1 as MNHNY and CDR2 as SVGAGI (reference sequence). This CDR3 is built from 11 residues. The ends were cut back, 3 bases at V and 3 bases at J, with 3 bases in the middle. CDR3 loop: CASSYNYEQYF. The DNA for the CDR3 is TGTGCCAGCAGTTATAACTACGAGCAGTACTTC.

The gene calls are TRBV6-6 and TRBJ2-7; D is perhaps TRBD1 (5 bases). Germline V gives CDR1 MNHNY, CDR2 SVGAGI (reference sequence). This CDR3 region has 12 residues. V was shortened by 6 bases and J by 2 bases, with 8 bases between the two germline ends. The CDR3 region has the DNA TGTGCCAGCAGGGGGCCAACCTACGAGCAGTACTTC. This translates into CASRGPTYEQYF.

The chain uses TRBV5-4 and TRBJ2-5; 11 bases fit TRBD2. Germline CDR1 and CDR2: SGHNT and YYREEE (reference sequence). The CDR3 extends over 17 amino acids. The V segment lost 0 bases and the J segment 5 bases; nucleotides outside the gene matches: 9. CDR3 region: CASSLGLTSGKVETQYF. The CDR3 region has the DNA TGTGCCAGCAGCTTGGGACTGACTAGCGGGAAGGTGGAGACCCAGTACTTC.

The J gene is TRBJ2-7, the V gene TRBV5-1; 9 bases line up with TRBD2. J was trimmed by 0 bases and V by 1 base; bases with no gene match: 8. Germline V gene sequence: CDR1 SGHRS, CDR2 YFSETQ. This CDR3 spans 17 amino acids. The CDR3 loop reads CASSLKSGGLSSYEQYF. Here the CDR3 DNA reads TGCGCCAGCAGCTTGAAAAGCGGGGGGCTAAGCTCCTACGAGCAGTACTTC.

The V gene is TRBV5-1, the J gene TRBJ2-5, with D perhaps matching TRBD1 (5 bases). V was clipped by 5 bases and J by 2 bases, with 7 bases between them. There are 12 residues in the CDR3. Germline V gene lookup returns CDR1 SGHRS and CDR2 YFSETQ. This CDR3 is CASRPGQETQYF. The CDR3 region has the DNA TGCGCCAGCAGGCCAGGGCAAGAGACCCAGTACTTC. Full variable domain (missing parts from reference TRBV5-1 and TRBJ2-5): KAGVTQTPRYLIKTRGQQVTLSCSPISGHRSVSWYQQTPGQGLQFLFEYFSETQRNKGNFPGRFSGRQFSNSRSEMNVSTLELGDSALYLCASRPGQETQYFGPGTRLLVL.

The chain combines TRBV7-9 with TRBJ1-1; TRBD1 might be the D (6 bases). Trimming removed 0 bases from V and 8 bases from J, with 10 bases in between. The CDR3 loop spans 13 amino acids. CDR1 is SEHNR and CDR2 is FQNEAQ in the germline V gene (reference sequence). The DNA for the CDR3 is TGTGCCAGCAGCTTAGCGTTGCAGGGGGAAGCTTTCTTT. Translation gives CASSLALQGEAFF. The whole variable domain, remainder taken from reference TRBV7-9 and TRBJ1-1, is DTGVSQNPRHKITKRGQNVTFRCDPISEHNRLYWYRQTLGQGPEFLTYFQNEAQLEKSRLLSDRFSAERPKGSFSTLEIQRTEQGDSAMYLCASSLALQGEAFFGQGTRLTVV.

This chain uses TRBV10-3 with TRBJ2-1; 16 nucleotides align to TRBD2. Germline assignment: CDR1 ENHRY and CDR2 SYGVKD. The junction had 8 bases not matched to a gene; V was cut back by 5 bases and J by 4 bases. The CDR3 is made up of 18 amino acids. CDR3 in amino acids: CAISSGLAGGPGYNEQFF. CDR3 in DNA: TGTGCCATCAGTTCGGGACTAGCGGGAGGGCCCGGGTACAATGAGCAGTTCTTC.

The rearrangement uses TRBV4-3 and TRBJ2-3; D may be TRBD2 (5 bases). Germline lookup yields CDR1 LGHNA and CDR2 YSLEER. Trimming shortened V by 4 bases and J by 4 bases, and 18 bases separated the two germline ends. This CDR3 spans 16 amino acids. CDR3 sequence: CASSLIRRGSADTQYF. The DNA of the CDR3 is TGCGCCAGCAGCCTCATCCGTCGGGGAAGCGCAGATACGCAGTATTTT.

The chain joins TRBV27 to TRBJ1-1; a possible D gene is TRBD1 (6 bases). Trimming took off 5 bases at V and 5 bases at J, with 12 bases between the two ends. From germline, CDR1 is MNHEY and CDR2 SMNVEV (reference sequence). This CDR3 is 13 amino acids long. DNA of the CDR3: TGTGCCAGCAGTCCGGGACACGGGACTGAAGCTTTCTTT. Amino acids: CASSPGHGTEAFF.

This sequence joins TRBV30 and TRBJ2-7, with a tentative D call TRBD1 (5 bases). Germline V lookup: CDR1 GTSNPN, CDR2 SVGIG (reference sequence). V was cut by 6 bases and J by 6 bases, with 21 bases left in between. This CDR3 region has 14 residues. DNA of the CDR3: TGTGCCTGCAGCACACAGTCAGGGTCGGGCGAGCAGTACTTC. Residues: CACSTQSGSGEQYF.

V usage is TRBV10-3 and J usage is TRBJ2-7; TRBD1 aligns across 11 bases. Trimming at V came to 4 bases and at J to 5 bases, leaving 4 bases not matched to a gene. CDR1 is ENHRY, CDR2 SYGVKD, per germline. CDR3 length: 14 amino acids. In DNA form, the CDR3 reads TGTGCCATCAGTGGGAGGACAGGGGGCAACGAGCAGTACTTC. This encodes CAISGRTGGNEQYF.

This chain joins TRBV11-2 and TRBJ2-6; TRBD1 is a possible D gene (6 bases). The length of the CDR3 is 14 residues. Germline V lookup: CDR1 SGHAT, CDR2 FQNNGV. The V and J ends lost 5 bases and 1 base respectively, with 6 bases between them. In DNA form, the CDR3 reads TGTGCCAGCAGCGGGACATCTGGGGCCAACGTCCTGACTTTC. Translating it yields CASSGTSGANVLTF. The complete variable domain, with remaining parts taken from reference TRBV11-2 and TRBJ2-6, reads EAGVAQSPRYKIIEKRQSVAFWCNPISGHATLYWYQQILGQGPKLLIQFQNNGVVDDSQLPKDRFSAERLKGVDSTLKIQPAKLEDSAVYLCASSGTSGANVLTFGAGSRLTVL.

The rearrangement uses TRBV25-1 and TRBJ2-7; TRBD2 agrees at 7 bases. V was clipped by 1 base and J by 1 base; unmatched bases: 7. CDR3 length: 16 residues. Germline V lookup: CDR1 MGHDK, CDR2 SYGVNS. The CDR3, as DNA: TGTGCCAGCAGTGAATGGGAGGGTAAAGGGTCCTACGAGCAGTACTTC. This encodes CASSEWEGKGSYEQYF.

About this clone: Distinct nucleotide sequences in the sample also encode this CDR3. The chain recombines TRBV5-1 with TRBJ2-3; a possible D gene is TRBD2 (6 bases). CDR3 size: 14 residues. With 2 bases removed from V and 3 bases from J, the gap between germline ends came to 10 bases. The V gene's germline CDR1 is SGHRS and CDR2 YFSETQ. As DNA, the CDR3 is TGCGCCAGCAGCTTCGTGGGGGGAACAGATACGCAGTATTTT. Its translation is CASSFVGGTDTQYF.

The chain has TRBV28 and TRBJ2-7; 10 bases align to TRBD2. This CDR3 has 15 residues. Germline V gene lookup returns CDR1 MDHEN and CDR2 SYDVKM. Trimming at V came to 5 bases and at J to 0 bases, leaving 4 bases not matched to a gene. CDR3 amino acids: CASSKRGGHSYEQYF. In nucleotides, the CDR3 is TGTGCCAGCAGTAAGCGGGGGGGGCACTCCTACGAGCAGTACTTC. The variable domain in full, with the rest retrieved from reference TRBV28 and TRBJ2-7, is DVKVTQSSRYLVKRTGEKVFLECVQDMDHENMFWYRQDPGLGLRLIYFSYDVKMKEKGDIPEGYSVSREKKERFSLILESASTNQTSMYLCASSKRGGHSYEQYFGPGTRLTVT.

The chain employs TRBV15 and TRBJ2-5, with 8 bases matching TRBD2. The CDR3 extends over 16 amino acids. The V and J ends lost 0 bases and 1 base, in that order; junction bases with no gene match: 4. Germline values: CDR1 LNHNV, CDR2 YYDKDF (reference sequence). CDR3 region: CATSRELAGRQETQYF. In DNA, the CDR3 is TGTGCCACCAGCAGAGAATTAGCGGGACGCCAAGAGACCCAGTACTTC.

The chain combines TRBV4-2 with TRBJ2-1; TRBD1 might be the D (5 bases). The CDR3 loop spans 17 amino acids. Germline V CDR1 and CDR2: LGHNA, YNFKEQ. V was pared by 4 bases and J by 6 bases, with 22 bases between. CDR3: CASSPGLLGNEVNEQFF. DNA for the CDR3: TGTGCCAGCAGCCCAGGGCTGTTGGGGAATGAAGTCAATGAGCAGTTCTTC.